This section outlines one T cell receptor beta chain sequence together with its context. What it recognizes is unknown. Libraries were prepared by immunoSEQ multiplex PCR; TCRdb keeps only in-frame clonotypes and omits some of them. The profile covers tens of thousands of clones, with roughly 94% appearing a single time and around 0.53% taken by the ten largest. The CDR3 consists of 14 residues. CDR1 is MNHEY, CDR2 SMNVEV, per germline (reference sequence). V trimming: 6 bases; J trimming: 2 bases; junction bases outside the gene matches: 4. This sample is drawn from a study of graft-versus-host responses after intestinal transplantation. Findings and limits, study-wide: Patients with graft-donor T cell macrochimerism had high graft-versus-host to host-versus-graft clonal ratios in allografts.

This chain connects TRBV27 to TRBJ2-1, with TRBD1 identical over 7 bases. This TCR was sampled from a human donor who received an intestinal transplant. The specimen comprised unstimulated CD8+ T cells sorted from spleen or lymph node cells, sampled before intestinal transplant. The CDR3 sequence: CASSTDRAYNEQFF. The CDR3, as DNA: TGTGCCAGCAGCACCGACAGGGCCTACAATGAGCAGTTCTTC.